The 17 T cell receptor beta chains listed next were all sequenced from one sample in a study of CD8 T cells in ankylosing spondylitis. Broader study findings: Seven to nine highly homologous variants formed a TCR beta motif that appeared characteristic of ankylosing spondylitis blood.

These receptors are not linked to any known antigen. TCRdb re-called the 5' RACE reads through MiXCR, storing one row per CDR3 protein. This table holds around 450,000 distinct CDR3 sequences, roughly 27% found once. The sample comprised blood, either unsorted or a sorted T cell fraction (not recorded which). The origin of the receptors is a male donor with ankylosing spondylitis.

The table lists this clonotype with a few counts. The CDR3 DNA reads as TGTGCCAGCAGTTTCCGGCCAGATACGCAGTATTTT. Translation: CASSFRPDTQYF. The chain is built from TRBV27 and TRBJ2-3; no definite D call. CDR1 and CDR2 (germline): MNHEY, SMNVEV (reference sequence). The CDR3 has 12 amino acids. Trimming took off 3 bases at V and 4 bases at J, with 5 bases between the two ends.

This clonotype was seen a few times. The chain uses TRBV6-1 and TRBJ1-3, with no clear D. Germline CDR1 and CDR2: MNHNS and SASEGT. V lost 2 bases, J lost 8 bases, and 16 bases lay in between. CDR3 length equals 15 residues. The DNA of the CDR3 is TGTGCCAGCAGTGAATCGACGTTACCCGTTTACACCATATATTTT. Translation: CASSESTLPVYTIYF.

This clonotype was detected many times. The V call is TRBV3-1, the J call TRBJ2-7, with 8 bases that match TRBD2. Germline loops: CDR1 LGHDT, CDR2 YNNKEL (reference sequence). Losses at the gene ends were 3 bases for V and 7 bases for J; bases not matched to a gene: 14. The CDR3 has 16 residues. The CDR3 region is CASSQSAGVPAGEQYV. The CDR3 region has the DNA TGTGCCAGCAGCCAGTCAGCGGGAGTACCCGCGGGGGAGCAGTACGTC.

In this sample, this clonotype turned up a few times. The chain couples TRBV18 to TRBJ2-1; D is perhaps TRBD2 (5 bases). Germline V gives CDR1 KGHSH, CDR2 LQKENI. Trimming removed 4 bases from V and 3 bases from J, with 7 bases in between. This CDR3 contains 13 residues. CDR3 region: CASSRDYYNEQFF. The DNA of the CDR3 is TGTGCCAGCTCACGCGACTACTACAATGAGCAGTTCTTC.

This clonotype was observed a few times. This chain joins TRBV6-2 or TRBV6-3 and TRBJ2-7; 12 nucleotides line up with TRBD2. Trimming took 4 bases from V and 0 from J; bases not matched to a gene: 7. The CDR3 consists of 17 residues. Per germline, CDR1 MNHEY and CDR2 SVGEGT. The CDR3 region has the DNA TGTGCCAGCAGTTTAGGGACTAGCGGGTTATCCTCCTACGAGCAGTACGTC. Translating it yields CASSLGTSGLSSYEQYV.

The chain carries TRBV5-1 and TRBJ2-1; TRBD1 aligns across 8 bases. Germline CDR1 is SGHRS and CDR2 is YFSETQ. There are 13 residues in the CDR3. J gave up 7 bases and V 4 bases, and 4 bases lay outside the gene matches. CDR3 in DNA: TGCGCCAGCAGCATGGACAGGGCAAATGAGCAGTTCTTC. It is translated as CASSMDRANEQFF.

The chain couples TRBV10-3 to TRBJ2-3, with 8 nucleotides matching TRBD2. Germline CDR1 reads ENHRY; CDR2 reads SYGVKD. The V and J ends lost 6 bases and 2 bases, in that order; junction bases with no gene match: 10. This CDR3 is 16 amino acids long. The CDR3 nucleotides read TGTGCCATCAGGAGGGGACTAGACCTCCTCACAGATACGCAGTATTTT. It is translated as CAIRRGLDLLTDTQYF.

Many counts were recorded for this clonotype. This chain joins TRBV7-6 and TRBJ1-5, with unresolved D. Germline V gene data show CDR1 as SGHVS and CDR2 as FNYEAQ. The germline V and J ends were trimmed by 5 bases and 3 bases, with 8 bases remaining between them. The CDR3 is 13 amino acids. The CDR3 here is CASSPGHNQPQHF. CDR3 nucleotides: TGTGCCAGCAGCCCAGGTCACAATCAGCCCCAGCATTTT.

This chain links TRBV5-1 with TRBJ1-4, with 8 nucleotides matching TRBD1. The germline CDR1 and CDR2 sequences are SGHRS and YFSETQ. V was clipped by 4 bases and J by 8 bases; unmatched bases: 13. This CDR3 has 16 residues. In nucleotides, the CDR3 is TGCGCCAGCAGCCCCCCAACCGGGACAGGTGTGGAAAAACTGTTTTTT. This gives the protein CASSPPTGTGVEKLFF. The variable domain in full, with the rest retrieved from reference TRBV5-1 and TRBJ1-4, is KAGVTQTPRYLIKTRGQQVTLSCSPISGHRSVSWYQQTPGQGLQFLFEYFSETQRNKGNFPGRFSGRQFSNSRSEMNVSTLELGDSALYLCASSPPTGTGVEKLFFGSGTQLSVL.

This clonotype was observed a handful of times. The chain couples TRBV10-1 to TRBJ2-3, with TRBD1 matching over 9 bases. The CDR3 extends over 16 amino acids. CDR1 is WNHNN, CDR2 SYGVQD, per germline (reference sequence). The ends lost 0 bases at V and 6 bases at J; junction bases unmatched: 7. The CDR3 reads CASSESITGGLDTQYF. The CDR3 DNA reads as TGCGCCAGCAGTGAGTCGATAACAGGGGGCCTGGATACGCAGTATTTT.

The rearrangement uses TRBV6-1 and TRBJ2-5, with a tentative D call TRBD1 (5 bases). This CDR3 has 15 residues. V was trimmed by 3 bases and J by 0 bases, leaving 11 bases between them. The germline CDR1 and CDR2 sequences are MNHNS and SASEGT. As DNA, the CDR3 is TGTGCCAGCAGTGACTACCGACAGTACCAAGAGACCCAGTACTTC. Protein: CASSDYRQYQETQYF.

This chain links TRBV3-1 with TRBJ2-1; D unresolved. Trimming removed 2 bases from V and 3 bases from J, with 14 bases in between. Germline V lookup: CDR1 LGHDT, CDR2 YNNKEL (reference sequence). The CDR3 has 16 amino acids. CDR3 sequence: CASSQTLTPLYNEQFF. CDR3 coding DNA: TGTGCCAGCAGCCAAACGCTGACTCCGCTCTACAATGAGCAGTTCTTC.

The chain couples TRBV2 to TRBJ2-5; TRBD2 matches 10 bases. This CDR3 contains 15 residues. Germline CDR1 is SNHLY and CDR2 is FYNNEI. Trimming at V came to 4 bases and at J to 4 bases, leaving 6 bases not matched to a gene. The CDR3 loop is CASSASGRSAETQYF. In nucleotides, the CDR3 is TGTGCCAGCAGTGCTAGCGGGAGAAGTGCAGAGACCCAGTACTTC. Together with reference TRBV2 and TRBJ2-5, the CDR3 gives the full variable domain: EPEVTQTPSHQVTQMGQEVILRCVPISNHLYFYWYRQILGQKVEFLVSFYNNEISEKSEIFDDQFSVERPDGSNFTLKIRSTKLEDSAMYFCASSASGRSAETQYFGPGTRLLVL.

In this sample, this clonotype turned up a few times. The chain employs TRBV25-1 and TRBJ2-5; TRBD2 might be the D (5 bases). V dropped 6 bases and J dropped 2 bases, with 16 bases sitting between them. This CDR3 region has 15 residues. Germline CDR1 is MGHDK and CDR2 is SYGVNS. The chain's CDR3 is CASSPGDRGQETQYF. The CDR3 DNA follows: TGTGCCAGCAGCCCCGGGGATCGGGGTCAAGAGACCCAGTACTTC.

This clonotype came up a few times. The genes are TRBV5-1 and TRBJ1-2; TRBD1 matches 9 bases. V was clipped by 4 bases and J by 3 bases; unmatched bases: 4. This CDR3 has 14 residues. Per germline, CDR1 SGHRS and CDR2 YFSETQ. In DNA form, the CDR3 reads TGCGCCAGCAGCACGGACAGGGGAGACTATGGCTACACCTTC. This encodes CASSTDRGDYGYTF.

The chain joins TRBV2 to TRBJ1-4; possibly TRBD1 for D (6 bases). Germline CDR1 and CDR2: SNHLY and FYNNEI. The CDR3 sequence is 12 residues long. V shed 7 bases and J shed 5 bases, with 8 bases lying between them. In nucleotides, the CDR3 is TGTGCCAGCAACCAGGGGAATGAAAAACTGTTTTTT. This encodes CASNQGNEKLFF.

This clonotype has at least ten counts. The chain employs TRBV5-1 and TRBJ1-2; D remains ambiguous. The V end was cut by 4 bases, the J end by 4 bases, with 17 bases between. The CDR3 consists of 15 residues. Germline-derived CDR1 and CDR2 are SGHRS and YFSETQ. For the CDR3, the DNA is TGCGCCAGCAGCCTCTGGGGTGGAAGCGCCTATGGCTACACCTTC. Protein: CASSLWGGSAYGYTF.